The 14 T cell receptor beta chains below all came from one sample that was sequenced in a study of T-cell memory formation after mild COVID-19. Using its own MiXCR run on the 5' RACE reads, TCRdb lists one record per CDR3 protein. The data hold 260,000 or so distinct CDR3 sequences, with approximately 15% observed a single time. Sequenced material: PBMCs or a T cell subset sorted from them (not recorded which). The receptors here all came from a man younger than 35 who had mild COVID-19 (a few samples of this study predate the infection). Cell type and time point are not known.

This clonotype appeared many times. The chain uses TRBV27 and TRBJ2-1, with 8 nucleotides matching TRBD2. The J segment lost 1 base and the V segment lost 2 bases, leaving 4 bases of the junction unmatched. The CDR3 spans 16 residues. The germline CDR1 and CDR2 sequences are MNHEY and SMNVEV (reference sequence). As DNA, the CDR3 is TGTGCCAGCAGTTTACGGCGGGGGGATTCCTACAATGAGCAGTTCTTC. This encodes CASSLRRGDSYNEQFF.

A few counts support this clonotype. V gene TRBV3-2 combines with J gene TRBJ2-1; the table's D gene call, TRBD2, was not cross checked with the DNA. TRBV3-2 represents a pseudogene. This CDR3 has 15 amino acids. CDR3 protein: CASNPKRGGLHEQFF. The CDR3 coding sequence is TGTGCCAGCAACCCGAAGCGGGGGGGCCTCCATGAGCAGTTCTTC.

CDR3 in DNA: TGTGCCACCAGTGATTTGGGACTAGCGGGGGCGGATACGCAGTATTTT. Translated, it gives CATSDLGLAGADTQYF. The chain carries TRBV24-1 and TRBJ2-3; 13 positions match TRBD2. This CDR3 has 16 residues. The junction had 2 bases not matched to a gene; V was cut back by 0 bases and J by 6 bases. Per germline, CDR1 KGHDR and CDR2 SFDVKD.

As concerns this clonotype: The germline gene is not matched at one end of the junction; a read error may be the cause. The V call is TRBV29-1, the J call TRBJ2-3; 7 bases align to TRBD1. Looked up from germline, CDR1 is SQVTM and CDR2 is ANQGSEA. The CDR3 loop spans 12 amino acids. DNA of the CDR3: TGCAGCATTGACAGGGCCACAGATACGCAGTATTTT. Its translation is CSIDRATDTQYF.

This clonotype was seen repeatedly, ten times or more. The CDR3 sequence is CASSSRRDTQYF. The CDR3, as DNA: TGTGCCAGCAGCTCCCGCCGAGATACGCAGTATTTT. The gene calls are TRBV7-9 and TRBJ2-3, with no clear D. The length of the CDR3 is 12 residues. The V gene lost 4 bases and the J gene lost 5 bases, with 7 bases spanning the gap. From germline, CDR1 is SEHNR and CDR2 FQNEAQ (reference sequence).

There are a few counts of this clonotype. The DNA for the CDR3 is TGTGCCAGCTCGACCGGGACAGGGACTATTGAGACCCAGTACTTC. Its translation: CASSTGTGTIETQYF. The rearrangement links TRBV6-2 or TRBV6-3 to TRBJ2-5, with 9 bases aligning to TRBD1. From germline, CDR1 is MNHEY and CDR2 SVGEGT. V lost 8 bases, J lost 5 bases, and 12 bases stayed unmatched. This CDR3 has 15 amino acids.

This clonotype was picked up a small number of times. Written as DNA, the CDR3 is TGTGCCATCAGTAAGGGGGATGCGCAGTATTTT. Its translation: CAISKGDAQYF. The rearrangement uses TRBV10-3 and TRBJ2-3; D possibly corresponds to TRBD1 (6 bases). In germline, CDR1 is ENHRY, CDR2 SYGVKD. The CDR3 is 11 residues long. V lost 5 bases and J lost 10, with 10 bases in between.

This chain joins TRBV6-1 and TRBJ1-6; D uncertain. The length of the CDR3 is 14 residues. The V end lost 3 bases, the J end lost 7 bases, and 10 bases lay between the germline ends. Germline CDR1 and CDR2: MNHNS and SASEGT. The CDR3 bases are TGTGCCAGCAGTGAGGGGTCCCAGAATTCACCCCTCCACTTT. This gives the protein CASSEGSQNSPLHF.

This clonotype was detected a few times. The chain's CDR3 is CSARPQALPTDTQYF. The CDR3 DNA follows: TGCAGTGCTAGACCACAGGCCCTTCCCACAGATACGCAGTATTTT. This chain connects TRBV20-1 to TRBJ2-3, with D maybe TRBD1 (5 bases). This CDR3 comprises 15 residues. In germline, CDR1 is DFQATT, CDR2 SNEGSKA (reference sequence). Trimming took 2 bases from V and 2 from J, leaving 14 bases between them.

This clonotype has just a few counts. The chain uses TRBV15 and TRBJ2-3; D perhaps matches TRBD2 (6 bases). Germline loops: CDR1 LNHNV, CDR2 YYDKDF (reference sequence). This CDR3 spans 17 amino acids. V gave up 5 bases and J gave up 5 bases, with 23 bases separating them. CDR3 residues: CATSPKGRLGLRDTQYF. The CDR3 DNA is TGTGCCACCAGCCCCAAGGGAAGACTAGGCCTCAGAGATACGCAGTATTTT.

This clonotype was seen at least ten times. The J gene is TRBJ1-5, the V gene TRBV6-2 or TRBV6-3; no clear D. V lost 6 bases and J 9 bases, leaving 12 bases between the germline ends. In germline, CDR1 is MNHEY, CDR2 SVGEGT. The length of the CDR3 is 12 residues. The CDR3 here is CASSLFGRPQHF. CDR3 DNA sequence: TGTGCCAGCAGCCTCTTCGGTCGGCCCCAGCATTTT.

The chain uses TRBV15 and TRBJ2-2, with D perhaps given as TRBD1 or TRBD2 (5 bases each). This CDR3 is 12 amino acids long. V gave up 0 bases and J gave up 10 bases, with 6 bases separating them. In germline, CDR1 is LNHNV, CDR2 YYDKDF (reference sequence). The CDR3 reads CATSREGTELFF. The CDR3 DNA reads TGTGCCACCAGCAGAGAGGGGACGGAGCTGTTTTTT.

V and J are TRBV7-9 and TRBJ2-5; tentatively, D is TRBD2 (5 bases). CDR3 length: 14 residues. V lost 3 bases and J lost 7, with 15 bases in between. Germline V lookup: CDR1 SEHNR, CDR2 FQNEAQ (reference sequence). Here the CDR3 DNA reads TGTGCCAGCAGCTTGTCGGGGTTGCATGGGACCCAGTACTTC. This encodes CASSLSGLHGTQYF. The full variable domain, in which reference TRBV7-9 and TRBJ2-5 provide the parts outside the CDR3, is DTGVSQNPRHKITKRGQNVTFRCDPISEHNRLYWYRQTLGQGPEFLTYFQNEAQLEKSRLLSDRFSAERPKGSFSTLEIQRTEQGDSAMYLCASSLSGLHGTQYFGPGTRLLVL.

This clonotype occurred a few times. This chain joins TRBV7-2 and TRBJ2-1, with D possibly being TRBD2 (5 bases). Trimming left V 5 bases short and J 8 bases short, with 16 bases between. CDR1 SGHTA and CDR2 FQGNSA come from the germline V gene. The CDR3 consists of 14 residues. The CDR3 sequence: CASSPRFAGDEQFF. The CDR3 bases are TGTGCCAGCAGCCCCCGCTTCGCGGGTGATGAGCAGTTCTTC.